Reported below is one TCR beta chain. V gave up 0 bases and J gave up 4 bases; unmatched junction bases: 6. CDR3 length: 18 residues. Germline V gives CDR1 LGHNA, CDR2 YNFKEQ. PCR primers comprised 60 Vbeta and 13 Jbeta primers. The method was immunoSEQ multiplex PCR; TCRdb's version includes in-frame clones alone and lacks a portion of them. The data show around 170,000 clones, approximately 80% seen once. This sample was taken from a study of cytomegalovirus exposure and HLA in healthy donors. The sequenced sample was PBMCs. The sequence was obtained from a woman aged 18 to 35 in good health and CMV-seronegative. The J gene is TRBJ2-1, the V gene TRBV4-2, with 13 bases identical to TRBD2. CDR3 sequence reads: CASSQEIGTSGTYNEQFF. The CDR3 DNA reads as TGTGCCAGCAGCCAAGAAATAGGGACTAGCGGGACTTACAATGAGCAGTTCTTC.